The entry below describes one TCR beta chain. Antigen: not known. The data were obtained in a study of identifying expanded T cells in peripheral blood. Study-level results: Over about two and four weeks, about 15 and 18 clones changed, versus approximately 1.2 between replicates. Clone count variance between roughly two-week samples rose with total template count.

Germline CDR1 and CDR2: MDHEN and SYDVKM. V was trimmed by 2 bases and J by 3 bases, leaving 5 bases between them. The CDR3 spans 13 residues. During the collection period, no donor immune events like infections were recorded. Sequencing was performed with immunoSEQ multiplex PCR; in TCRdb, only in-frame clones are kept and a portion is missing. The repertoire holds 100,000 to 150,000 clones, with about 86% as singletons. The TCR originated in a person aged 18 to 70 in good health. This chain joins TRBV28 and TRBJ1-5; D remains ambiguous. Sequencing used blood. The CDR3 DNA reads TGTGCCAGCAGTTTACTACTCAATCAGCCCCAGCATTTT. Its translation is CASSLLLNQPQHF.